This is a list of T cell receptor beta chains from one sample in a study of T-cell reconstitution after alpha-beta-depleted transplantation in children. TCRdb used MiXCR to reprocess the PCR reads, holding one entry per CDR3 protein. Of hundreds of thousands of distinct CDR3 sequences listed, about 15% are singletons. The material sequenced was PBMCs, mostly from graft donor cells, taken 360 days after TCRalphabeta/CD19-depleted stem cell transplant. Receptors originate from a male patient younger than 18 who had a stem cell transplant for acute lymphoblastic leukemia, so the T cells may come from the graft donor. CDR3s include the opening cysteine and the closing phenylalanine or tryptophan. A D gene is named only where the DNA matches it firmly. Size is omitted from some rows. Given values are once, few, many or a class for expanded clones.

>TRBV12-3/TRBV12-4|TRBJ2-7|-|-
CASSLGVPSYEQYF
TGTGCCAGCAGTTTGGGGGTACCGTCCTACGAGCAGTACTTC
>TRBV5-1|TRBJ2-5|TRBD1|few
CASSQPWDSQETQYF
TGCGCCAGCAGCCAACCATGGGACAGTCAAGAGACCCAGTACTTC
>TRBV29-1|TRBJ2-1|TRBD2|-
CSVEDQREGVDEQFF
TGCAGCGTTGAAGACCAGCGGGAGGGGGTGGATGAGCAGTTCTTC
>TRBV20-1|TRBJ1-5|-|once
CSACQEGNQPQHF
TGCAGTGCTTGTCAGGAGGGCAATCAGCCCCAGCATTTT
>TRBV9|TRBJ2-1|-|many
CASSVVPEGDEQFF
TGTGCCAGCAGCGTAGTTCCGGAGGGGGATGAGCAGTTCTTC
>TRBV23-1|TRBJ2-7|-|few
CASSRVGRHF
TGCGCCAGCAGTCGGGTAGGGAGACACTTC
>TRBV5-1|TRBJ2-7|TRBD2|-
CASSLLAGAIHEQYF
TGCGCCAGCAGCTTGCTAGCGGGAGCCATCCACGAGCAGTACTTC
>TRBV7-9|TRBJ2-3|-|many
CASSAGWDTQYF
TGTGCCAGCAGCGCCGGCTGGGATACGCAGTATTTT
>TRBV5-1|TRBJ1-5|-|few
CASSRGEGDHNQPQHF
TGCGCCAGCAGCCGGGGGGAGGGAGACCACAATCAGCCCCAGCATTTT
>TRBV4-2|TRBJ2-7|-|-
CASSQDVAQSSYEQYF
TGTGCCAGCAGCCAAGACGTGGCCCAAAGCTCCTACGAGCAGTACTTC
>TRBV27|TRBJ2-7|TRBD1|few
CASELPGLWKGRGSYEQYF
TGTGCCAGCGAACTTCCGGGGCTTTGGAAGGGCAGGGGGTCCTACGAGCAGTACTTC
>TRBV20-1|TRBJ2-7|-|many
CSAPRARYEQYF
TGCAGTGCCCCCAGGGCTCGGTACGAGCAGTACTTC
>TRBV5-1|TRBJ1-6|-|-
CASSYFTTSNSPLHF
TGCGCCAGCAGCTATTTTACCACTTCTAATTCACCCCTCCACTTT
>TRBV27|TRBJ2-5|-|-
CASSSSLKETQYF
TGTGCCAGCAGTTCCTCTTTGAAAGAGACCCAGTACTTC
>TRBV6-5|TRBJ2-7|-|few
CASSYLGIAYEQYF
TGTGCCAGCAGTTATTTGGGGATAGCCTACGAGCAGTACTTC
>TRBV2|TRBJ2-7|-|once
CASARRSSTYEQYF
TGTGCCAGCGCGAGGAGGTCCTCCACCTACGAGCAGTACTTC
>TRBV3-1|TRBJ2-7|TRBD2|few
CASSQGAGDRYF
TGTGCCAGCAGCCAAGGGGCGGGAGATCGGTACTTC
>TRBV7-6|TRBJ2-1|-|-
CASSLRRGNNEQFF
TGTGCCAGCAGCTTAAGGAGGGGTAACAATGAGCAGTTCTTC
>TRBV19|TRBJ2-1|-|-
CASSIGGGIAYNEQFF
TGTGCCAGTAGCATCGGGGGCGGGATAGCCTACAATGAGCAGTTCTTC
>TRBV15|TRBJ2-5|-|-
CATSSKTRGETQYF
TGTGCCACCAGCAGTAAGACCCGGGGGGAGACCCAGTACTTC
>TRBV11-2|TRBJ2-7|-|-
CASSRGETYEQYF
TGTGCCAGCAGCAGGGGCGAGACCTACGAGCAGTACTTC
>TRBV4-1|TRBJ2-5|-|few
CASSQDEVKWGTQYF
TGCGCCAGCAGCCAAGATGAGGTTAAATGGGGGACCCAGTACTTC
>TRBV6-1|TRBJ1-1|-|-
CASIGRAGTVNTEAFF
TGTGCCAGCATAGGTCGGGCAGGGACGGTGAACACTGAAGCTTTCTTT
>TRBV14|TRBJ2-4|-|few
CASSQGPPLYIQYF
TGTGCCAGCAGCCAGGGGCCGCCTTTGTACATTCAGTACTTC
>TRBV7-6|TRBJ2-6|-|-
CASSRRYSGANVLTF
TGTGCCAGCAGCCGACGCTACTCTGGGGCCAACGTCCTGACTTTC
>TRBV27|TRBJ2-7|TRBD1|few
CASSSLRDRQAYEQYF
TGTGCCAGCAGTTCACTCCGGGACAGGCAGGCTTACGAGCAGTACTTC
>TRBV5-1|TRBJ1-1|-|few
CASSLAFRKMNTEAFF
TGCGCCAGCAGCTTGGCCTTTCGGAAAATGAACACTGAAGCTTTCTTT
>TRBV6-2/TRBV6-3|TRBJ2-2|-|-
CASSYVRYTGELFF
TGTGCCAGCAGTTACGTTCGCTACACCGGGGAGCTGTTTTTT
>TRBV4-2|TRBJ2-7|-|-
CASSQGVGVGYEQYF
TGTGCCAGCAGCCAAGGGGTGGGAGTTGGCTACGAGCAGTACTTC